This TCR beta chain is from a study of blood T cell repertoires in COVID-19. Background on the study: The study drew acute and convalescent COVID-19 samples from the United States, Italy and Spain. The analysed material was cDNA or gDNA that came from T cells, B-cell-depleted T cells, or PBMCs.

Germline lookup yields CDR1 LNHDA and CDR2 SQIVND (reference sequence). The V end lost 0 bases, the J end lost 5 bases, and 8 bases lay between the germline ends. The CDR3 has 13 residues. The repertoire was sequenced with immunoSEQ multiplex PCR; TCRdb's copy has only in-frame clones and lacks some. This table holds about 400,000 clones, around 87% found once. Sequences were obtained from peripheral blood. This clonotype originated in a human donor in a cohort sampled during active COVID-19. This chain uses TRBV19 with TRBJ2-7; no clear D gene. The CDR3 nucleotides read TGTGCCAGTAGTATAGATTTCGGTAACGAGCAGTACTTC. Translated: CASSIDFGNEQYF.